The clone carrying this T cell receptor (beta chain) was observed a handful of times. Its matching antigen is unknown. Buffy coats from healthy blood donors served as controls. The sample comes from a study of STAT5B mutations in CD4+ large granular lymphocyte leukemia. The study's findings and limits: Without putative leukemic clones, patient CD4-sorted repertoires remained more clonal than healthy CD4+ repertoires.

Assay used: immunoSEQ multiplex PCR; TCRdb lists only in-frame clones, some missing. In the table there are tens of thousands of clones, around three quarters of which are singletons. Sequenced input: CD4+ T cells from blood buffy coats. The sequence derives from a human donor in good health.

This CDR3 reads CASSRDRGNQPQHF. CDR3 sequence (DNA): TGTGCCAGCAGTAGGGACAGGGGCAATCAGCCCCAGCATTTT. This chain uses TRBV6-5 with TRBJ1-5; 9 positions agree with TRBD1. Trimming at V came to 5 bases and at J to 2 bases, leaving 1 base not matched to a gene. The CDR3 runs 14 residues. Germline CDR1 MNHEY, CDR2 SVGAGI.